This TCR beta chain was identified during a study of cytomegalovirus exposure and HLA in healthy donors (dated by TCRdb to 2016 to 2017). Regarding the study in general: The roughly 670 repertoires of the first cohort and the 120 validation repertoires were produced on the same platform, according to a later analysis. The aim of the study was to test whether cataloging public T cell receptors could identify signatures of past pathogen exposure. Along with the roughly 670-subject first cohort, a separate validation cohort of some 130 different subjects was used. High-throughput TCR immunosequencing, statistical association of individual TCRs with disease status, and machine learning were combined to predict cytomegalovirus infection status. Broad study findings and their caveats: A few of the identified cytomegalovirus-associated TCR beta chains were confirmed in vitro to be specific for cytomegalovirus antigens. Most TCR sequences were observed very rarely across donors, whereas some public TCRs were present in many individuals. All 120 or so repertoires were used to score co-occurrence in the validation cohort in a later analysis, because that analysis had no HLA typing for the cohort. The study listed 150 to 200 TCR beta chains as associated with cytomegalovirus. Of the cluster scores, about 94% were above 0 in a later analysis, which found that TCRs clustered in the first cohort also tended to co-occur in the approximately 120 validation repertoires. According to the authors, the approach could potentially be generalized to other disease states and immunological phenotypes. The classifier was reported to diagnose cytomegalovirus status with high specificity and sensitivity in both the original cohort and the validation cohort.

Libraries were made using the immunoSEQ multiplex PCR assay. Per the original workflow: A statistical classification framework was built for diagnosing cytomegalovirus status from the catalog of TCR beta chain sequences. Sourced from immuneACCESS, this table was stored by TCRdb with only in-frame sequences that have V and J called. A share of the clones is absent; for the studies checked, an unresolved V gene accounts for under half, and the remainder has no known explanation. V, J and clone size derive from that table, while D and trimming were established from the DNA sequence. The sample table lists roughly 65,000 clones, about 91% of them with a count of one. The ten biggest clones cover around 3% of the sample. For this clone: What antigen it recognizes has not been identified. One base away there is no much larger clone; base qualities are not given.

Donors formed part of the validation cohort, which comprised about 120 subjects and was distinct from the first cohort of over 500 subjects. The sample was PBMCs. The origin of this receptor is a man aged 18 to 29 in good health and CMV-seronegative.

The DNA sequence follows: TGCGCCAGCAGCACGGGACAGGGGGTTATTCACGAGCAGTACTTC. It translates as CASSTGQGVIHEQYF. The chain is encoded by TRBV5-1 joined to TRBJ2-7, with 11 bases aligning to TRBD1. CDR1 is given as SGHRS and CDR2 as YFSETQ, both from the germline V gene. Inclusive of the bounding cysteine and phenylalanine, the CDR3 is 15 residues long. The sequence is cut down to CDR3 DNA, 45 bases in frame from base 1. V is cut back by 4 bases and J by 5 bases, with 8 bases in the junction unmatched.